This TCR beta chain appears in the sequencing data of a study of blood T cell repertoires in COVID-19. The V gene's germline CDR1 is SGHRS and CDR2 YFSETQ. The CDR3 spans 13 residues. Germline trimming cut 4 bases from V and 4 bases from J; bases unmatched to any gene: 4. Some clones are missing from TCRdb's copy, which holds only in-frame ones; the method was immunoSEQ multiplex PCR. The table lists fewer than 250,000 clones, about 90% of them singletons. Sequencing was done on a sample of PBMCs or T cells enriched from blood (not recorded which). This rearrangement joins TRBV5-1 to TRBJ2-7, with TRBD1 identical over 8 bases. The clonotype originates from a young woman who had been exposed to COVID-19. The CDR3 DNA reads TGCGCCAGCAGCGCCTGGACAGGGTACGAGCAGTACTTC. Translating gives CASSAWTGYEQYF.